This TCR beta chain stems from a study of cytomegalovirus exposure and HLA in healthy donors. Across the whole study: Unique TCR beta sequences numbering some 120 million came from around 180 million T cells in an earlier analysis.

About this clone: Its target is unknown.

Study results and limitations: Previously analyzed data showed that most TCR beta V segments were productive at a frequency of about 87% or about 30%.

Researchers ran the PCR with 60 Vbeta and 13 Jbeta primers. The authors' processing: In a later analysis, of some 80 million unique beta chains, some 10 million appeared in at least two donors. The protocol was immunoSEQ multiplex PCR, while the TCRdb copy is restricted to in-frame clones and leaves out a portion. The V and J calls and clone size were taken over from that table, and D and trimming were inferred from the DNA. The sample holds roughly 120,000 clones, over 70% seen once. The CDR3 runs 14 residues. Trimming stripped 8 bases from V and 1 base from J, with 13 bases between. The germline V gene has CDR1 MNHNS and CDR2 SASEGT.

What was sequenced was PBMCs. The V call is TRBV6-1, the J call TRBJ2-3, with a tentative D call TRBD2 (5 bases). The receptor's source is a woman in her thirties or forties in good health and CMV-seronegative. The CDR3, as DNA: TGTGCCAGCTCGGGGTTTGGGGGCACAGATACGCAGTATTTT. This translates into CASSGFGGTDTQYF.